The 13 T cell receptor beta chains in this list originate from one sample, sequenced in a study of response to subunit inactivated influenza vaccine. TCRdb passed the RT-PCR reads through MiXCR, listing each CDR3 protein once. Of approximately 520,000 distinct CDR3 sequences in the sample, more than 15% were seen once. The specimen was CD4+ T cells sorted from PBMCs, collected around 25 months after vaccination. These receptor sequences come from a man aged 45 to 70 who received an inactivated influenza vaccine.

The chain couples TRBV25-1 to TRBJ2-5; perhaps D is TRBD1 or TRBD2 (5 bases each). Germline CDR1 is MGHDK and CDR2 is SYGVNS. V lost 8 bases and J 5 bases, leaving 12 bases between the germline ends. This CDR3 comprises 12 residues. The CDR3 is CASGGIPETQYF. In DNA form, the CDR3 reads TGTGCCAGCGGGGGTATTCCGGAGACCCAGTACTTC. Combining the CDR3 with reference TRBV25-1 and TRBJ2-5 gives the whole variable domain EADIYQTPRYLVIGTGKKITLECSQTMGHDKMYWYQQDPGMELHLIHYSYGVNSTEKGDLSSESTVSRIRTEHFPLTLESARPSHTSQYLCASGGIPETQYFGPGTRLLVL.

This clonotype was counted many times. The chain uses TRBV29-1 and TRBJ1-2, with TRBD1 matching over 7 bases. The CDR3 length is 16 residues. Germline trimming cut 3 bases from V and 4 bases from J; bases unmatched to any gene: 14. CDR1 SQVTM and CDR2 ANQGSEA come from the germline V gene. CDR3 amino acids: CSVDPSKGARGYGYTF. CDR3 nucleotides: TGCAGCGTTGACCCGTCAAAGGGGGCGAGAGGCTATGGCTACACCTTC.

This clonotype was counted between two and nine times. J is TRBJ2-1 and V is TRBV4-3, with D perhaps TRBD1 (7 bases). The CDR3 contains 18 residues. Germline-derived CDR1 and CDR2 are LGHNA and YSLEER. The V end lost 0 bases, the J end lost 4 bases, and 19 bases lay between the germline ends. The CDR3 DNA sequence: TGCGCCAGCAGCCAAGAACAGGGGTCGGGGGCCAGGTACAATGAGCAGTTCTTC. It is translated as CASSQEQGSGARYNEQFF.

This clonotype was observed a few times. The chain employs TRBV20-1 and TRBJ1-2; D not resolved. The CDR3 is 12 residues long. Trimming took 3 bases from V and 7 from J, leaving 12 bases between them. Per germline, CDR1 DFQATT and CDR2 SNEGSKA (reference sequence). CDR3 amino acids: CSASPAATGYTF. The CDR3 DNA sequence: TGCAGTGCTAGTCCAGCGGCCACTGGCTACACCTTC.

This clonotype was detected many times. The CDR3 nucleotides are TGTGCCAGCAGTTACGGAGCGAGGCGACCTAACTATGGCTACACCTTC. Protein product: CASSYGARRPNYGYTF. The V gene is TRBV6-5, the J gene TRBJ1-2; the D is unclear. The CDR3 is made up of 16 amino acids. Germline loops: CDR1 MNHEY, CDR2 SVGAGI. Trimming removed 2 bases from V and 0 bases from J, with 13 bases in between.

This clonotype has more than one count but fewer than ten. V is TRBV4-3 and J is TRBJ1-1, with D hard to call. Trimming took off 1 base at V and 2 bases at J, with 11 bases between the two ends. In germline, CDR1 is LGHNA, CDR2 YSLEER. The CDR3 spans 15 residues. CDR3 in DNA: TGCGCCAGCAGCCAAGGACGGGTGTCAAACACTGAAGCTTTCTTT. This encodes CASSQGRVSNTEAFF.

This clonotype was seen a few times. The chain has TRBV5-1 and TRBJ2-3; 12 bases line up with TRBD1. The CDR3 runs 15 residues. CDR1 is SGHRS and CDR2 is YFSETQ in the germline V gene. V dropped 4 bases and J dropped 4; count of bases not matched to a gene: 4. The CDR3, as DNA: TGCGCCAGCAGCACCGGGACAGGGGGCGCAGATACGCAGTATTTT. Protein product: CASSTGTGGADTQYF.

The gene calls are TRBV7-2 and TRBJ2-7; no clear D. V gave up 4 bases and J gave up 9 bases, with 16 bases separating them. CDR1 SGHTA and CDR2 FQGNSA come from the germline V gene. The CDR3 has 13 amino acids. DNA for the CDR3: TGTGCCAGCAGCTCTGTGTCGGCCGGTGGGCAGTACTTC. It is translated as CASSSVSAGGQYF.

This clonotype has at least ten counts. The V call is TRBV5-5, the J call TRBJ1-2, with TRBD1 identical over 11 bases. The CDR3 has 15 residues. Germline trimming cut 1 base from V and 5 bases from J; bases unmatched to any gene: 4. Germline values: CDR1 SGHKS, CDR2 YYEKEE (reference sequence). CDR3 region: CASSLLGQGGYGYTF. As DNA, the CDR3 is TGTGCCAGCAGCTTGTTGGGACAGGGGGGTTATGGCTACACCTTC.

CDR3 in DNA: TGCGCCAGCAGCTCCGACGGGATTGGGGCCAACGTCCTGACTTTC. This gives the protein CASSSDGIGANVLTF. The chain carries TRBV10-1 and TRBJ2-6, with D possibly matching TRBD2 (5 bases). V was clipped by 6 bases and J by 3 bases, with 12 bases between them. This CDR3 has 15 residues. Germline V gene sequence: CDR1 WNHNN, CDR2 SYGVQD (reference sequence).

This clonotype was detected only a few times. The chain joins TRBV29-1 to TRBJ2-2; the D is unclear. Germline V gives CDR1 SQVTM, CDR2 ANQGSEA. The length of the CDR3 is 11 residues. Trimming pared 6 bases from V and 5 bases from J, leaving 7 bases between. CDR3 protein: CSVVTTGELFF. In DNA, the CDR3 is TGCAGCGTAGTAACTACCGGGGAGCTGTTTTTT.

This clonotype was seen only a few times. The rearrangement uses TRBV7-2 and TRBJ1-1, with D possibly TRBD1 on 5 matching bases. The CDR3 sequence is 15 residues long. Trimming stripped 4 bases from V and 4 bases from J, with 16 bases between. The germline V gene has CDR1 SGHTA and CDR2 FQGNSA. CDR3 in amino acids: CASSSGAQAGTEAFF. Here the CDR3 DNA reads TGTGCCAGCAGCTCCGGGGCCCAGGCGGGCACTGAAGCTTTCTTT.

This clonotype was seen a few times. V usage is TRBV5-5 and J usage is TRBJ2-5; TRBD1 is a possible D gene (7 bases). The CDR3 is 15 residues long. Trimming removed 4 bases from V and 1 base from J, with 14 bases in between. Germline CDR1 is SGHKS and CDR2 is YYEKEE (reference sequence). This chain's CDR3 is CASSLAGQTQETQYF. CDR3 DNA: TGTGCCAGCAGCCTCGCGGGACAGACCCAAGAGACCCAGTACTTC.